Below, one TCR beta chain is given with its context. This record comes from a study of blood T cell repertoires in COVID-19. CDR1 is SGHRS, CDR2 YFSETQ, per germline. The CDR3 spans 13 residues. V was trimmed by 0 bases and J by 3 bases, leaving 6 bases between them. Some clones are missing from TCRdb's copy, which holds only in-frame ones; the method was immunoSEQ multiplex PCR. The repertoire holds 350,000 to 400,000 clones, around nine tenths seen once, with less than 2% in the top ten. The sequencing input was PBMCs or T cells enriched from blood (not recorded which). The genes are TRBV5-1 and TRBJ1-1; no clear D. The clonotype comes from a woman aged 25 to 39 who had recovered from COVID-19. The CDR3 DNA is TGCGCCAGCAGCTTGGCCGGGGACACTGAAGCTTTCTTT. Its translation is CASSLAGDTEAFF.